This entry lists 20 T cell receptor beta chains sequenced from one sample in a study of response to subunit inactivated influenza vaccine. TCRdb passed the RT-PCR reads through MiXCR, listing each CDR3 protein once. The data show 800,000 to 1,000,000 distinct CDR3 sequences, with around 20% seen just once and 10% held by the top ten. This sample comprised PBMCs from blood, obtained roughly 5 days after vaccination. These receptors came from a man aged 50 or older who received an inactivated influenza vaccine.

This sequence joins TRBV7-9 and TRBJ2-1, with D perhaps TRBD1 or TRBD2 (5 bases each). Trimming took 1 base from V and 7 from J, leaving 17 bases between them. CDR1 SEHNR and CDR2 FQNEAQ come from the germline V gene (reference sequence). The CDR3 covers 16 residues. Here the CDR3 DNA reads TGTGCCAGCAGCTTAGTCCGGGACGCCGTATGGAATGAGCAGTTCTTC. It yields the protein CASSLVRDAVWNEQFF.

This clonotype has only a few counts. An end of the junction does not agree with germline; a read error may underlie this. The chain has TRBV28 and TRBJ2-7; 8 bases agree with TRBD1. CDR3 size: 12 residues. The germline V gene encodes CDR1 MDHEN and CDR2 SYDVKM. CDR3 sequence (DNA): TGTGCCAGCAGTTCATTCGGACAGGGACCATTCTTC. Translated: CASSSFGQGPFF.

In this sample, this clonotype turned up a few times. This rearrangement joins TRBV5-1 to TRBJ2-1; D might be TRBD1 (5 bases). The CDR3 loop spans 14 amino acids. CDR1 and CDR2 (germline): SGHRS, YFSETQ. V gave up 7 bases and J gave up 0 bases, with 11 bases separating them. The CDR3 DNA is TGCGCCAGCGAGGACACGAGCTCCTACAATGAGCAGTTCTTC. Translating gives CASEDTSSYNEQFF.

The chain joins TRBV3-1 to TRBJ2-1, with D tentatively TRBD2 (7 bases). CDR1 is LGHDT, CDR2 YNNKEL, per germline (reference sequence). This CDR3 comprises 15 residues. V was cut by 6 bases and J by 6 bases, with 18 bases left in between. The CDR3 DNA reads as TGTGCCAGCAGGCATGCGGGGGCGGTATCCAATGAGCAGTTCTTC. The encoded protein is CASRHAGAVSNEQFF.

J is TRBJ1-1 and V is TRBV7-2; the D gene is possibly TRBD1 (6 bases). The CDR3 loop spans 15 amino acids. Germline V gives CDR1 SGHTA, CDR2 FQGNSA. V gave up 5 bases and J gave up 4 bases, with 17 bases separating them. The CDR3 sequence is CASSTTGNLATEAFF. In nucleotides, the CDR3 is TGTGCCAGCAGCACAACAGGGAACCTGGCCACTGAAGCTTTCTTT.

For this clonotype: The CDR3 does not end in the conserved phenylalanine or tryptophan, so this is likely a read error. The CDR3 sequence: CAISLVSRDTQYS. The CDR3 region has the DNA TGTGCCATCAGTCTGGTCTCCAGGGATACGCAGTATTCT. This rearrangement joins TRBV10-3 to TRBJ2-3; D gene uncertain. V was pared by 5 bases and J by 6 bases, with 12 bases between. The CDR3 contains 13 residues. In germline, CDR1 is ENHRY, CDR2 SYGVKD.

This CDR3 is CSTPGLAGNTGELFF. DNA for the CDR3: TGCAGTACACCGGGACTAGCGGGAAACACCGGGGAGCTGTTTTTT. The chain employs TRBV20-1 and TRBJ2-2; 13 nucleotides align to TRBD2. There are 15 residues in the CDR3. Germline loops: CDR1 DFQATT, CDR2 SNEGSKA (reference sequence). The junction had 5 bases not matched to a gene; V was cut back by 8 bases and J by 2 bases.

The chain recombines TRBV29-1 with TRBJ1-1; no definite D call. Germline-derived CDR1 and CDR2 are SQVTM and ANQGSEA. The V and J ends lost 6 bases and 1 base respectively, with 12 bases between them. This CDR3 contains 13 residues. The CDR3 region is CSVMLAQNTEAFF. CDR3 DNA: TGCAGCGTGATGTTGGCCCAGAACACTGAAGCTTTCTTT.

The chain combines TRBV24-1 with TRBJ2-6, with D possibly TRBD2 on 5 matching bases. CDR3 length: 16 residues. CDR1 is KGHDR, CDR2 SFDVKD, per germline. V was shortened by 4 bases and J by 1 base, with 10 bases between the two germline ends. The DNA of the CDR3 is TGTGCCACCAGTGACCCCGGCGGGTCTGGGGCCAACGTCCTGACTTTC. Protein product: CATSDPGGSGANVLTF.

This clonotype has more than one count but fewer than ten. J is TRBJ2-7 and V is TRBV7-2; D not resolved. Germline CDR1 and CDR2: SGHTA and FQGNSA. This CDR3 region has 14 residues. V lost 3 bases, J lost 2 bases, and 11 bases lay in between. CDR3 coding DNA: TGTGCCAGCAGCTTCCTGGGAAGGGCCTACGAGCAGTACTTC. Amino acids: CASSFLGRAYEQYF.

This chain joins TRBV18 and TRBJ1-5; D gene ambiguous. Germline lookup yields CDR1 KGHSH and CDR2 LQKENI. CDR3 length: 13 residues. Trimming took off 2 bases at V and 4 bases at J, with 6 bases between the two ends. In DNA, the CDR3 is TGTGCCAGCTCACCAAATAAGAATCAGCCCCAGCATTTT. It translates to CASSPNKNQPQHF.

J is TRBJ2-3 and V is TRBV4-2, with 7 bases identical to TRBD2. The V gene end was trimmed by 0 bases and the J gene end by 4 bases; junction bases not matched to a gene: 13. The CDR3 sequence is 18 residues long. In germline, CDR1 is LGHNA, CDR2 YNFKEQ. The CDR3 sequence is CASSQDWVGSSGADTQYF. For the CDR3, the DNA is TGTGCCAGCAGCCAAGATTGGGTGGGGTCGAGCGGGGCAGATACGCAGTATTTT.

The rearrangement joins TRBV7-2 to TRBJ2-7, with D possibly being TRBD1 (6 bases). CDR1 SGHTA and CDR2 FQGNSA come from the germline V gene. V was shortened by 3 bases and J by 3 bases, with 9 bases between the two germline ends. The CDR3 has 13 amino acids. CDR3: CASSFDRRYEQYF. DNA of the CDR3: TGTGCCAGCAGCTTCGACAGGCGCTACGAGCAGTACTTC.

This clonotype was counted a few times. The chain carries TRBV12-3 or TRBV12-4 and TRBJ1-2, with D possibly being TRBD1 (5 bases). The CDR3 contains 15 residues. Trimming cost V 3 bases and J 8 bases, with 19 bases left between them. CDR3 bases: TGTGCCAGCAGTTTGGAGCGGGGCGGCCAAGGGGGCTACACCTTC. It is translated as CASSLERGGQGGYTF.

This clonotype was seen only a few times. J is TRBJ1-6 and V is TRBV5-1; D is unclear. Trimming stripped 1 base from V and 7 bases from J, with 12 bases between. Germline CDR1 reads SGHRS; CDR2 reads YFSETQ. This CDR3 is 15 amino acids long. CDR3 in amino acids: CASSLMDGRNSPLHF. In nucleotides, the CDR3 is TGCGCCAGCAGCTTGATGGACGGGAGGAATTCACCCCTCCACTTT. The full variable domain, its missing parts supplied by reference TRBV5-1 and TRBJ1-6, is KAGVTQTPRYLIKTRGQQVTLSCSPISGHRSVSWYQQTPGQGLQFLFEYFSETQRNKGNFPGRFSGRQFSNSRSEMNVSTLELGDSALYLCASSLMDGRNSPLHFGNGTRLTVT.

This clonotype turned up a few times. CDR3 DNA sequence: TGTGCCAGCAACACCCTCGGGGGCGCCTACAATGAGCAGTTCTTC. It encodes CASNTLGGAYNEQFF. V and J are TRBV28 and TRBJ2-1; either TRBD1 or TRBD2 may fit D (6 bases each). Per germline, CDR1 MDHEN and CDR2 SYDVKM. Trimming left V 7 bases short and J 2 bases short, with 15 bases between. The CDR3 spans 15 residues.

CDR3 nucleotide sequence: TGTGCCAGCAGCTTAGGGCTACCCGTAGCCAAAAACATTCAGTACTTC. Translating it yields CASSLGLPVAKNIQYF. V is TRBV7-2 and J is TRBJ2-4; D uncertain. The germline gives CDR1 SGHTA, CDR2 FQGNSA. Deletions cut 1 base from V and 0 bases from J, with 10 bases between. This CDR3 spans 16 amino acids.

The rearrangement links TRBV7-9 to TRBJ1-4; TRBD1 is a possible D gene (5 bases). V lost 11 bases to trimming and J lost 8 bases, with 18 bases between them. Germline CDR1 is SEHNR and CDR2 is FQNEAQ (reference sequence). The CDR3 has 13 residues. CDR3 sequence (DNA): TGTGCCGGATCGGGGGGAAGGTTGGAAAAACTGTTTTTT. It is translated as CAGSGGRLEKLFF.

Only a few counts were recorded for this clonotype. The rearrangement joins TRBV11-2 to TRBJ2-3, with 7 bases lining up with TRBD1. This CDR3 is built from 16 residues. V shed 6 bases, J shed 3 bases, and the junction held 12 bases outside the gene matches. The germline V gene has CDR1 SGHAT and CDR2 FQNNGV. The CDR3 DNA is TGTGCCAGCAGTTTTCAAGGGGGCTTTAGGACAGATACGCAGTATTTT. This sequence encodes CASSFQGGFRTDTQYF.

There are many counts of this clonotype. This sequence joins TRBV7-9 and TRBJ2-3; 10 nucleotides agree with TRBD2. The J segment lost 4 bases and the V segment lost 2 bases, leaving 0 bases of the junction unmatched. Germline V gene data show CDR1 as SEHNR and CDR2 as FQNEAQ (reference sequence). The CDR3 covers 14 residues. CDR3 nucleotide sequence: TGTGCCAGCAGCTTAAGCGGGGGGGCAGATACGCAGTATTTT. This codes for CASSLSGGADTQYF.